The source of this T cell receptor (beta chain) is a study of cytomegalovirus exposure and HLA in healthy donors. The PCR used 60 Vbeta and 13 Jbeta primers. As processed by the authors: The authors later counted approximately 80 million unique TCR beta chains, about 11 million of them shared. Generated by immunoSEQ multiplex PCR, the TCRdb table keeps only in-frame clones and is missing some. V, J and clone size are taken as reported in that table, and D and trimming were inferred from the DNA itself. The sample shows approximately 190,000 clones, 80% to 85% of them seen only once. This clone was picked up a small number of times. Nominally healthy donors were sampled, though unrecorded immune exposures were likely. The germline gives CDR1 SNHLY, CDR2 FYNNEI. This CDR3 has 14 amino acids. V shed 6 bases and J 3 bases; nucleotides not matched to a gene: 6.

Sequencing was carried out using PBMCs. This receptor was taken from a man between 35 and 55 years old in good health and CMV-seropositive. The chain is built from TRBV2 and TRBJ2-7; 9 bases agree with TRBD1. The CDR3 nucleotides are TGTGCCAGCAGGGGGGACAGGGCCCGCTACGAGCAGTACTTC. This sequence encodes CASRGDRARYEQYF.